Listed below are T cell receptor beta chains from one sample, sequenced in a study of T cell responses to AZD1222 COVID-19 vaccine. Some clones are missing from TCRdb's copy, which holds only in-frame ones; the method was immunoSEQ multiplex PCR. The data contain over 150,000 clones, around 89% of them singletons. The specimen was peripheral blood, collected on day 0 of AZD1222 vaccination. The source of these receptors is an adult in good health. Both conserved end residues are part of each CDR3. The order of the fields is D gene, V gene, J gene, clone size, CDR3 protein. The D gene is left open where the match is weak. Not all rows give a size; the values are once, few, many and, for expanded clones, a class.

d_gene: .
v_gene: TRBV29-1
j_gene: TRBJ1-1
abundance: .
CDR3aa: CSATLNTEAFF

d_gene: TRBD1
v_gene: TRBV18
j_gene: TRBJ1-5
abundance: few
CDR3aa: CASSPGTGQPQHF

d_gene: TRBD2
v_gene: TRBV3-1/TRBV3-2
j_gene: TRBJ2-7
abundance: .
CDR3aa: CASSQSRGLAAEQYF

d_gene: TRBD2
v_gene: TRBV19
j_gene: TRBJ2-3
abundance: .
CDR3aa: CASSSLAGVTSTDTQYF

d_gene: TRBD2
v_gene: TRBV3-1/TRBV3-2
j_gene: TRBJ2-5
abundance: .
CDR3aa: CASSQDREPCKEFAGGQRETQYF

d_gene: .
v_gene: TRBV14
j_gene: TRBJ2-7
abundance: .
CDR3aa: CASSPRVGAGEQYF

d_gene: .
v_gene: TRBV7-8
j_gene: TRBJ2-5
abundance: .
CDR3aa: CASRKPQGTQETQYF

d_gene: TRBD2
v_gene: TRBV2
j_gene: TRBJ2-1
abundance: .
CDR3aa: CASTTSGGSYNEQFF

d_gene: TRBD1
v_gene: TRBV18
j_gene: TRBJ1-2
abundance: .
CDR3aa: CASSPQEAKGAYGYTF

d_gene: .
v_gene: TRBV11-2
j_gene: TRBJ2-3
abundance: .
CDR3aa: CASSLRVTSTDTQYF

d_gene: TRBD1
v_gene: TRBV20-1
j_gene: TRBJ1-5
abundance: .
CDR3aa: CSASQGAGGQPQHF

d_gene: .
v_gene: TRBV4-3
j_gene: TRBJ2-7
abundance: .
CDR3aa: CASSPQGAHEQYF

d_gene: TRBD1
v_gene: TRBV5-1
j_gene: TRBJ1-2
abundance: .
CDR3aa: CASSEDTGGGYGYTF

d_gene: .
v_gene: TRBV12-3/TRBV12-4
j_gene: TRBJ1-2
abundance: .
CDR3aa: CASSLSGAGYTF

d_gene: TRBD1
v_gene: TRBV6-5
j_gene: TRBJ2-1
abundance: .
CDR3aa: CASRQDRGNEQFF